A selection of T cell receptor beta chains follows, all from one sample in a study of blood T cell repertoires in COVID-19. Some clones are missing from TCRdb's copy, which holds only in-frame ones; the method was immunoSEQ multiplex PCR. The sample has around 70,000 clones; around 87% are singletons. Material for sequencing was peripheral blood. These receptor sequences come from a woman aged 80 or over with active or convalescent COVID-19. CDR3s include the opening cysteine and the closing phenylalanine or tryptophan. A D gene is named only where the DNA matches it firmly. The size entry is marked missing in some rows and otherwise reads once, few, many or a size class.

d_gene	j_gene	v_gene	abundance	CDR3nt	CDR3aa
.	TRBJ2-3	TRBV9	.	TGTGCCAGCAGCGTTGGACACGGCCCAGATACGCAGTATTTT	CASSVGHGPDTQYF
TRBD1	TRBJ1-2	TRBV19	.	TGTGCCAGTACCCTAGACAGGGAGAGGGACTATGGCTACACCTTC	CASTLDRERDYGYTF
TRBD1	TRBJ2-1	TRBV24-1	.	TGTGCCACCAGTGATCCGAGCAGGGGGAATGAGCAGTTCTTC	CATSDPSRGNEQFF
TRBD1	TRBJ1-6	TRBV5-1	.	TGCGCCAGCAGCTTGGCCGGGCACAGGGGGAATTCACCCCTCCACTTT	CASSLAGHRGNSPLHF
TRBD2	TRBJ2-3	TRBV11-3	.	TGTGCCAGCAGCTTAGGGGCCTCAAGCGGGGGGCTCAGTAGCACAGATACGCAGTATTTT	CASSLGASSGGLSSTDTQYF
TRBD2	TRBJ2-2	TRBV9	.	TGTGCCAGCACCCTTGGCGGGGGGCCCACCGGGGAGCTGTTTTTT	CASTLGGGPTGELFF
TRBD1	TRBJ1-1	TRBV2	.	TGTGCCAGCAGAAAGGACAGGGGAGGAGGGACTGAAGCTTTCTTT	CASRKDRGGGTEAFF
TRBD1	TRBJ1-4	TRBV6-5	.	TGTGCCAGCACCGCAGGGACAGCTTCTAATGAAAAACTGTTTTTT	CASTAGTASNEKLFF
.	TRBJ2-3	TRBV5-1	few	TGCGCCAGCACGGCGACCGGGGCAGATACGCAGTATTTT	CASTATGADTQYF
.	TRBJ2-7	TRBV12-3/TRBV12-4	.	TGTGCCAGCAGTCCGAATGAAGGGAGAGAGCAGTACTTC	CASSPNEGREQYF
.	TRBJ1-5	TRBV9	.	TGTGCCAGCAGCGGTCAGGCCGATAATCAGCCCCAGCATTTT	CASSGQADNQPQHF
TRBD1	TRBJ1-2	TRBV5-1	.	TGCGCCAGCAGCTTCGTGGACAGGAAAAATGGCTACACCTTC	CASSFVDRKNGYTF
.	TRBJ1-6	TRBV19	.	TGTGCCAGTAGTATAGGGCGGGCAGCAAATTCACCCCTCCACTTT	CASSIGRAANSPLHF
TRBD2	TRBJ2-1	TRBV5-5	.	TGTGCCAGCAGCGGTGGAACTAGCGGGGAGGGTGAGCAGTTCTTC	CASSGGTSGEGEQFF
.	TRBJ1-3	TRBV18	.	TGTGCCAGCTCTAACTCGGACTCTTTGCTGGGTAACACCATATATTTT	CASSNSDSLLGNTIYF
.	TRBJ2-2	TRBV14	.	TGTGCCAGCAGCCAAGAGGCAGCGGTGAACACCGGGGAGCTGTTTTTT	CASSQEAAVNTGELFF
.	TRBJ2-2	TRBV10-3	.	TGTGCCATCAACGAGGGCAATGCGAACACCGGGGAGCTGTTTTTT	CAINEGNANTGELFF
.	TRBJ1-3	TRBV28	.	TGTGCCAGCAGTTTATTGATTGGAGGACAGATCTCTGGAAACACCATATATTTT	CASSLLIGGQISGNTIYF
.	TRBJ2-5	TRBV11-2	.	TGTGCCAGCAGCTTAGATCGCAGGTGGTGGGAGACCCAGTACTTC	CASSLDRRWWETQYF
TRBD1	TRBJ1-4	TRBV29-1	.	TGCAGCGTTGAACCGGGACAGGGGGAAAAACTGTTTTTT	CSVEPGQGEKLFF
TRBD2	TRBJ2-7	TRBV6-5	.	TGTGCCAGCAGTTCCTACACGGGAGGGAGCTACGAGCAGTACTTC	CASSSYTGGSYEQYF
TRBD2	TRBJ2-3	TRBV7-9	.	TGTGCCAGCAGCTTAACATCAGATCCGGGACTAGGAACAGATACGCAGTATTTT	CASSLTSDPGLGTDTQYF
.	TRBJ2-3	TRBV5-1	.	TGCGCCAGCAAAGTCGGTCTCGGCAGGGCAGATACGCAGTATTTT	CASKVGLGRADTQYF
.	TRBJ2-7	TRBV11-1	.	TGTGCCAGCAGCTTAGGTGGCGGGCCCTACGAGCAGTACTTC	CASSLGGGPYEQYF
.	TRBJ2-7	TRBV29-1	.	TGCAGCGTCCTGACATTTTTACCCTCCTACGAGCAGTACTTC	CSVLTFLPSYEQYF
TRBD1	TRBJ1-1	TRBV18	.	TGTGCCAGCTCACCAGCAGGGGGAAACACTGAAGCTTTCTTT	CASSPAGGNTEAFF
TRBD1	TRBJ1-5	TRBV9	few	TGTGCCAGCAGCGTAGGGGGGGACAGTCGCAATCAGCCCCAGCATTTT	CASSVGGDSRNQPQHF
.	TRBJ2-2	TRBV27	.	TGTGCCAGTTCTCGACAAGGGGAGGCCGGGGAGCTGTTTTTT	CASSRQGEAGELFF
TRBD1	TRBJ1-1	TRBV7-2	.	TGTGCCAGCAGTAAACAGGGGGGCTTGACTGAAGCTTTCTTT	CASSKQGGLTEAFF
.	TRBJ1-5	TRBV27	.	TGTGCCAGCAGTCCAACCTCTACGGGCAATCAGCCCCAGCATTTT	CASSPTSTGNQPQHF
.	TRBJ1-2	TRBV5-1	.	TGCGCCAGCAGCTTGATGGTAGGGGTCGATGGCTACACCTTC	CASSLMVGVDGYTF
.	TRBJ1-2	TRBV5-6	.	TGTGCCAGCAGCTTTCGTTCTTCGGGAGGCTACACCTTC	CASSFRSSGGYTF
.	TRBJ2-5	TRBV18	.	TGTGCCAGCTCCGCCAATACCGGGGAGACCCAGTACTTC	CASSANTGETQYF
.	TRBJ2-7	TRBV27	.	TGTGCCAGCAGTCGACGAGGGGGGGCCCCCTACGAGCAGTACTTC	CASSRRGGAPYEQYF
.	TRBJ2-5	TRBV9	.	TGTGCCAGCAGCGTATGGGACACCTCAGGGGAGACCCAGTACTTC	CASSVWDTSGETQYF
.	TRBJ2-5	TRBV20-1	few	TGCAGTGCTATTGATGGGGCTACGTTAGAGACCCAGTACTTC	CSAIDGATLETQYF
TRBD2	TRBJ2-1	TRBV19	.	TGTGCCAGTAGTATAGCGGGGGGGCTCAATGAGCAGTTCTTC	CASSIAGGLNEQFF
TRBD1	TRBJ2-3	TRBV7-6	.	TGTGCCAGCAACCGAGGGGGCGCCGGCACAGATACGCAGTATTTT	CASNRGGAGTDTQYF
.	TRBJ2-1	TRBV6-6	.	TGTGCCAGCAGTTACGGGTCAGTCCGCGGGGCTGATGAGCAGTTCTTC	CASSYGSVRGADEQFF
TRBD2	TRBJ2-5	TRBV6-2/TRBV6-3	.	TGTGCCAGCAGTCGTAGCGGGGGTAGCGAGACCCAGTACTTC	CASSRSGGSETQYF
TRBD2	TRBJ2-3	TRBV5-6	.	TGTGCCAGCAGCTTCTCAGCGGGGGGCTACACAGATACGCAGTATTTT	CASSFSAGGYTDTQYF
.	TRBJ1-1	TRBV7-9	once	TGTGCCAGCAGCCACCCGCCACCGCTCACAAGGGGCGTCAACACTGAAGCTTTCTTT	CASSHPPPLTRGVNTEAFF
TRBD1	TRBJ1-1	TRBV10-3	.	TGTGCCATCAGTGAGTCGGGTAATCAGGGGGAAGACGAAGCTTTCTTT	CAISESGNQGEDEAFF
TRBD1	TRBJ1-2	TRBV19	once	TGTGCCAGTAGTTTACCCGGGACAGGTTGGGATGGCTACACCTTC	CASSLPGTGWDGYTF
.	TRBJ2-1	TRBV5-4	few	TGTGCCAGCAGCTTCCAGGGGCATTATGAGCAGTTCTTC	CASSFQGHYEQFF
.	TRBJ2-6	TRBV7-3	.	TGTGCCAGCAGCTTAACAGCTTCCTTCTCTGGGGCCAACGTCCTGACTTTC	CASSLTASFSGANVLTF
.	TRBJ2-1	TRBV19	.	TGTGCCAGTAGAACTACCAGAGGGTTAGCGCCCCAGCAGTTCTTC	CASRTTRGLAPQQFF
.	TRBJ1-3	TRBV6-6	.	TGTGCCAGCAGTGCGGGGAGAAACACCATATATTTT	CASSAGRNTIYF
.	TRBJ2-7	TRBV6-6	.	TGTGCCAGCAGTTACCACTCGGACAGGAGGGCCTACGAGCAGTACTTC	CASSYHSDRRAYEQYF
.	TRBJ1-5	TRBV27	.	TGTGCCAGCACTTTCAATGGGAGGAGCAATCAGCCCCAGCATTTT	CASTFNGRSNQPQHF
.	TRBJ1-2	TRBV19	.	TGTGCCAGTAGCTATCAGGGTCCTGAAGTGAGTAACTATGGCTACACCTTC	CASSYQGPEVSNYGYTF
.	TRBJ2-3	TRBV14	.	TGTGCCAGCAGCCAATGGCCCAAAGATACGCAGTATTTT	CASSQWPKDTQYF
TRBD1	TRBJ1-1	TRBV6-2/TRBV6-3	once	TGTGCCAGCAGTTCTTACAGGGGCAGGAACACTGAAGCTTTCTTT	CASSSYRGRNTEAFF
TRBD2	TRBJ2-6	TRBV11-3	once	TGTGCCAGCAGCTTTAGCGGGGGGGCTGGGGCCAACGTCCTGACTTTC	CASSFSGGAGANVLTF